The text below deals with one TCR beta chain. The record originates from a study of blood T cell repertoires in COVID-19. Study-level background: Acute-phase and convalescent COVID-19 samples originated in the United States, Italy and Spain.

Authors' data handling: Estimation of nucleated cell counts was performed using reference gene primer amplification. Libraries were prepared by immunoSEQ multiplex PCR; TCRdb keeps only in-frame clonotypes and omits some of them. That table gives V, J and clone size, and the DNA gave D and trimming. Among approximately 89,000 clones listed, 80% were seen once. Germline V gene lookup returns CDR1 LGHDT and CDR2 YNNKEL (reference sequence). The CDR3 length is 14 residues. Losses at the gene ends were 4 bases for V and 6 bases for J; bases not matched to a gene: 2. The sample comprised peripheral blood. The receptor's source is a human donor in a cohort sampled during active COVID-19. The gene calls are TRBV3-1 (or the pseudogene TRBV3-2) and TRBJ2-7; 14 nucleotides align to TRBD2. Written as DNA, the CDR3 is TGTGCCAGCAGCCTCGGACTAGCGGGAGGCGAGCAGTACTTC. Its protein is CASSLGLAGGEQYF.